These T cell receptor beta chains were read from a single sample in a study of T cells in Graves' hyperthyroidism and ophthalmopathy. TCRdb reprocessed the multiplex PCR reads via MiXCR and lists one record per CDR3 protein. Among approximately 400,000 distinct CDR3 sequences, around a sixth were seen once, and the ten largest hold approximately 8%. The sequenced material came from blood. These receptors all stem from a woman aged 18-29 years with Graves' hyperthyroidism. The CDR3 runs from the conserved cysteine through the conserved F or W. D genes are given only for firm matches. Clone size is given for some rows only: seen once, a few or many times, or a class if the clone is expanded.

size	J	D	V	CDR3	DNA
few	TRBJ1-3	TRBD1	TRBV20-1	CSARAGGRMDTIYF	TGCAGTGCTAGAGCAGGGGGCAGGATGGACACCATATATTTT
many	TRBJ2-1	-	TRBV9	CASSAKGVERAYNEQFF	TGTGCCAGCAGCGCCAAAGGGGTCGAGCGGGCCTACAATGAGCAGTTCTTC
-	TRBJ1-6	-	TRBV20-1	CSADDRSSYNSPLHF	TGCAGTGCTGACGACCGGAGCTCCTATAATTCACCCCTCCACTTT
-	TRBJ2-3	TRBD2	TRBV29-1	CSVGGGGDLDTQYF	TGCAGCGTTGGAGGCGGGGGGGATTTGGATACGCAGTATTTT
few	TRBJ1-2	TRBD1	TRBV20-1	CSAGPDRGQDGYTF	TGCAGTGCTGGCCCGGACAGGGGGCAAGATGGCTACACCTTC
-	TRBJ2-7	TRBD2	TRBV27	CASTPGLAGGPHEQYF	TGTGCCAGCACCCCGGGACTAGCGGGAGGGCCCCACGAGCAGTACTTC
many	TRBJ2-2	-	TRBV6-1	CASNFDPRVTGELFF	TGTGCCAGCAACTTCGATCCTCGGGTGACCGGGGAGCTGTTTTTT
few	TRBJ2-1	TRBD2	TRBV11-2	CASSSTLAASSYNEQFF	TGTGCCAGCAGCTCGACCCTAGCGGCAAGCTCCTACAATGAGCAGTTCTTC
-	TRBJ2-3	TRBD2	TRBV20-1	CSADLLAGVADTQYF	TGCAGTGCTGACCTTTTAGCGGGGGTGGCAGATACGCAGTATTTT
few	TRBJ2-5	TRBD2	TRBV11-3	CASSVRLAVKETQYF	TGTGCCAGCAGCGTCCGACTAGCGGTAAAGGAGACCCAGTACTTC
many	TRBJ2-5	TRBD2	TRBV20-1	CSARDPRTSGGAFEETQYF	TGCAGTGCTAGAGACCCCCGGACTAGCGGGGGGGCCTTTGAAGAGACCCAGTACTTC
few	TRBJ2-2	-	TRBV6-1	CASAHNTGELFF	TGTGCCAGCGCCCATAACACCGGGGAGCTGTTTTTT
-	TRBJ1-1	TRBD1	TRBV2	CASHSKTGETEAFF	TGTGCCAGCCATAGTAAAACAGGGGAGACTGAAGCTTTCTTT
many	TRBJ1-2	-	TRBV11-2	CASSPIGTFYGYTF	TGTGCCAGCAGTCCTATCGGGACATTCTATGGCTACACCTTC
-	TRBJ2-2	-	TRBV11-2	CASGIAGGPNTGELFF	TGTGCCAGCGGTATAGCAGGAGGACCGAACACCGGGGAGCTGTTTTTT
many	TRBJ1-5	TRBD1	TRBV7-8	CASSSTGGLRQPQHF	TGTGCCAGCAGCTCGACAGGGGGCCTACGGCAGCCCCAGCATTTT